This T cell receptor beta chain is from a study of blood T cells in healthy people across ages (dated by TCRdb to the mid-2010s). Concerning the study at large: In model experiments, roughly one uniquely barcoded TCR beta cDNA molecule per two T cells was captured by template switching. For two donors (one aged 18 to 29 and one aged 80 or older), the study analyzed two additional independent replicas of 1 million unique cDNA reads from the same blood draw. Donors were grouped into four age groups: young (average 16 years), middle-aged (less than 40), aged (over 55) and long-lived (approximately 75). To avoid experimental bias, donors of different ages were spread randomly across the sequencing lanes. Age-related changes in TCR beta repertoire diversity were measured in the study by deep sequencing normalized with unique cDNA molecular identifiers. Beyond this particular receptor, the publication reports: Because donor CMV infection status was unknown, age-related changes in expanded clonotypes were potentially confounded. Observed TCR beta diversity per million T cells fell roughly linearly with age, and a significant reduction was already apparent by age approximately 41. There was a strong correlation between observed TCR beta diversity and the percentage of naive T cells measured by flow cytometry. Because profiling used bulk unsorted PBMCs, naive and antigen-experienced compartments could not be compared conclusively. Estimates of total diversity from one million sequenced T cells were regarded as lower bounds and underestimates. Compared with the aged group, more naive CD4+ T cells, fewer expanded clones and increased TCR diversity were shown by the long-lived group, suggesting age selection.

Donors were roughly 40 systemically healthy Caucasian individuals from Russia aged about 6 to 100 years. Each donor gave around 9.9 milliliters of peripheral blood, collected into EDTA-treated Vacutainer tubes. Ficoll-Paque density-gradient centrifugation was used to isolate PBMCs, with at least 6 million obtained per sample. Trizol reagent was used to extract total RNA from the PBMCs, yielding at least 6 micrograms per sample. For every donor, an aliquot of PBMCs went through flow cytometry to measure the percentages of naive CD45RAhigh/CD27high T cells. Library preparation employed 5' RACE. The sequencer was an Illumina HiSeq 2500. A second 7 to 11 cycle PCR used a sample-barcoded 5' primer and a J-beta primer mix. Each TCR beta cDNA molecule received a unique molecular identifier from a template-switch 5' adaptor carrying 12 random nucleotides. Each sample yielded at least 3 million CDR3-containing paired-end reads. All of the RNA was converted into first-strand cDNA using the Mint cDNA synthesis kit, with a TRBC-specific oligonucleotide serving as the primer. All cDNA was treated with uracil-DNA glycosylase and then went through a first 18-cycle PCR with the universal primers M1SS and BC2_uni_R. In the original analysis: For normalization, 1 million high-quality reads were randomly selected from each sample, with every read carrying a distinct molecular identifier. Reads with shared molecular identifiers were discarded instead of being binned into consensus sequences. MiTCR, with a Q25 quality threshold and the strictest error-elimination algorithm, was used for CDR3 identification, clonotype clustering and error correction. A nonparametric unseen species model with Euler transformation was used to estimate a lower bound on total TCR beta diversity. TCRdb ran its own pipeline on the public reads, namely fastp trimming at Q25 and MiXCR clone calling, and kept in-frame beta chains. Entries that share a CDR3 protein sequence are merged under the most common genes and DNA. TCRdb's processing, not the authors' own work, is the source of the V and J calls. The sample data list 1.5 million to 2 million distinct CDR3 sequences, and roughly 27% of these were observed just once. In total, the top ten clones hold less than 9.5% of the sample.

Comments on this clonotype: The target of this receptor is not known. No per-base quality is available; no much larger clone lies one base away.

A distance of 13 bases separates the germline ends of V and J, which lose 3 bases and 4 bases respectively. As encoded in the germline V gene, CDR1 is SNHLY while CDR2 is FYNNEI. The CDR3 spans 15 residues, from the cysteine through the phenylalanine. Only the CDR3 DNA stays, 45 bases, in frame from base 1. The chain was built from TRBV2 and TRBJ1-3, with TRBD1 perhaps the D gene, on 5 matching bases. Sequenced material: blood. This receptor was identified in a woman in her 30s in good health. DNA sequence: TGTGCCAGCAGTGAGCAGGGATTGAGCGGAAACACCATATATTTT. The translation is CASSEQGLSGNTIYF.